This T cell receptor (beta chain) appears in the sequencing data of a study of blood T cell repertoires in COVID-19. Study summary: Acute and convalescent COVID-19 samples came from the United States, Italy and Spain. PBMCs, B-cell-depleted T cells, or T cells were the source of the cDNA or gDNA that made up the material.

The CDR3 has 15 amino acids. The table lists this clone with a few counts. Assay used: immunoSEQ multiplex PCR; TCRdb lists only in-frame clones, some missing. The sample contains around 41,000 clones, 70% to 90% of which appear only once. The chain recombines TRBV21-1 with TRBJ1-1; the table calls TRBD1, which could not be checked here. TRBV21-1 is a recognized pseudogene. The receptor's source is a human donor in a cohort sampled during active COVID-19. Input material: peripheral blood. The CDR3 DNA is TGTGCCAGCAGCCATCCCACAGGGACCAACACTGAAGCTTTCTTT. Encoded protein: CASSHPTGTNTEAFF.